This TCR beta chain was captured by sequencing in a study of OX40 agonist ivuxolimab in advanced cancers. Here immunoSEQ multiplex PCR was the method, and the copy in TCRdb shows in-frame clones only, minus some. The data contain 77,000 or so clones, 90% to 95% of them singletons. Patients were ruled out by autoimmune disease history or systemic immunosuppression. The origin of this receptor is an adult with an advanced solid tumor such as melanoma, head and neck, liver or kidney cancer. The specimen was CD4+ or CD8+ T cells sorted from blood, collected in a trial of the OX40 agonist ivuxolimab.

The CDR3 DNA is TGTGCCAGCAGCGGGGGACAGCCAAACCTCCCCTACGAGCAGTACTTC. It yields the protein CASSGGQPNLPYEQYF. The gene calls are TRBV9 and TRBJ2-7; 7 bases match TRBD1. V lost 3 bases and J lost 2; bases outside the gene matches: 11. The CDR3 sequence is 16 residues long. Germline CDR1 reads SGDLS; CDR2 reads YYNGEE.